This T cell receptor beta chain was identified during a study of T cells after yellow fever vaccination. Of note for this clonotype: Its antigen is not known.

This CDR3 contains 14 residues. CDR1 and CDR2 (germline): LGHDT, YNNKEL (reference sequence). V lost 2 bases and J lost 6, with 13 bases in between. In TCRdb, the 5' RACE reads were re-called with MiXCR into one record per CDR3 protein. The sample includes about 170,000 distinct CDR3 sequences, around 10% of them seen just once. Notes on the study in general: Boosting was followed by the reappearance of most primary-vaccination clones (96% CD4, about 88% CD8).

The V call is TRBV3-1, the J call TRBJ1-1; no firm D call. The sequenced sample was CD8+ T cells sorted from PBMCs, obtained 15 days after the yellow fever booster vaccination. The receptor comes from a man aged 18 to 29 who received the YFV17D yellow fever vaccine. This CDR3 is CASSQTASRSEAFF. The CDR3 region has the DNA TGTGCCAGCAGCCAAACCGCGAGTAGGTCTGAAGCTTTCTTT.